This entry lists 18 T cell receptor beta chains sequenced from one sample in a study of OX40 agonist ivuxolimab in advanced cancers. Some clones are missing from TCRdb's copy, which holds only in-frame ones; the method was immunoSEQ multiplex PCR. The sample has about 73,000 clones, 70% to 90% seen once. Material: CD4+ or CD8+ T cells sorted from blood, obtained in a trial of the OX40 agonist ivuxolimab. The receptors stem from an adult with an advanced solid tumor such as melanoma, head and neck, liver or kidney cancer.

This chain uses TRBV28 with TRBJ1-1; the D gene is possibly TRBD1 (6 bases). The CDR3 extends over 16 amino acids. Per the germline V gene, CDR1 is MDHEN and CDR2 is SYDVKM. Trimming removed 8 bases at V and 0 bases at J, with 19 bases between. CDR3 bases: TGTGCCAGCCGAGGCCGTGGGACACCCATGAACACTGAAGCTTTCTTT. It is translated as CASRGRGTPMNTEAFF.

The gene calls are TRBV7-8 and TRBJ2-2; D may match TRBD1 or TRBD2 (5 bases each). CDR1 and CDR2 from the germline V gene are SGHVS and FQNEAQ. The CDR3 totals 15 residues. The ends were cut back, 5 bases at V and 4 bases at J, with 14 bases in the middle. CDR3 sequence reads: CASSKSTGGTGELFF. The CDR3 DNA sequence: TGTGCCAGCAGCAAATCTACAGGAGGCACCGGGGAGCTGTTTTTT.

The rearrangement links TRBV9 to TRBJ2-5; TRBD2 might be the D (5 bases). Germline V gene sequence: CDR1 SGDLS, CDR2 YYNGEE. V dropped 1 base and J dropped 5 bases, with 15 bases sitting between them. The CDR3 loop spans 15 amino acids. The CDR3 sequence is CASSVNAARGETQYF. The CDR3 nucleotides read TGTGCCAGCAGCGTAAATGCCGCCCGAGGGGAGACCCAGTACTTC.

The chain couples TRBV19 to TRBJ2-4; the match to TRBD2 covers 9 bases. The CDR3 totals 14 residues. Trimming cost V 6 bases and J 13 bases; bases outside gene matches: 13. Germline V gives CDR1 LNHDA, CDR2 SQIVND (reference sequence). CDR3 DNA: TGTGCCAGTAGCCAAATGACTAGCGGAGGGGACCAGTACTTC. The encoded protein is CASSQMTSGGDQYF.

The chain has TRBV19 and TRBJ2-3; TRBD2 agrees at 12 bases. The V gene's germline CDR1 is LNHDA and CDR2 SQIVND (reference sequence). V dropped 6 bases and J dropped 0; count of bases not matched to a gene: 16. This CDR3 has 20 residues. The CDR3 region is CASRDSWLAGGTVSTDTQYF. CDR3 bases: TGTGCCAGTAGAGATAGTTGGCTAGCGGGAGGGACTGTGAGCACAGATACGCAGTATTTT. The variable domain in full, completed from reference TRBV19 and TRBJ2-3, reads DGGITQSPKYLFRKEGQNVTLSCEQNLNHDAMYWYRQDPGQGLRLIYYSQIVNDFQKGDIAEGYSVSREKKESFPLTVTSAQKNPTAFYLCASRDSWLAGGTVSTDTQYFGPGTRLTVL.

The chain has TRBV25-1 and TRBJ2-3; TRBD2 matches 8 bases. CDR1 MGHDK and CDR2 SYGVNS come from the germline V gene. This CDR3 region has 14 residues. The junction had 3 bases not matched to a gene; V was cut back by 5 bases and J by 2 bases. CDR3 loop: CASSKAGATDTQYF. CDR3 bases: TGTGCCAGCAGTAAAGCGGGGGCCACAGATACGCAGTATTTT.

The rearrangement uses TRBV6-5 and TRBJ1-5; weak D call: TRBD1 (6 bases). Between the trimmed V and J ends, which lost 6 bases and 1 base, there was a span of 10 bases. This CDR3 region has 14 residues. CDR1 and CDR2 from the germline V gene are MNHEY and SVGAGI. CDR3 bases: TGTGCCAGCAGGAGGGGGGACAGCAATCAGCCCCAGCATTTT. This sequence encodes CASRRGDSNQPQHF.

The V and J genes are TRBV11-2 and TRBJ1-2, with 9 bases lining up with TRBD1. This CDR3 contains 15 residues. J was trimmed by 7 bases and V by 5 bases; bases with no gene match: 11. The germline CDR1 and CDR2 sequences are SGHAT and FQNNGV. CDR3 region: CASSTSGTGSLGYTF. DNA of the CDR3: TGTGCCAGCAGCACTTCCGGGACAGGGAGCCTTGGCTACACCTTC.

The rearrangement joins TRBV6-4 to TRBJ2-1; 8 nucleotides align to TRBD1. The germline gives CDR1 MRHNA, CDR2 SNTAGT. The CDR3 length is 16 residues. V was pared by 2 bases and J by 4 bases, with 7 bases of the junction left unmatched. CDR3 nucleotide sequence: TGTGCCAGCAGTGACCCGACAGGGGCGGGGTACAATGAGCAGTTCTTC. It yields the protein CASSDPTGAGYNEQFF.

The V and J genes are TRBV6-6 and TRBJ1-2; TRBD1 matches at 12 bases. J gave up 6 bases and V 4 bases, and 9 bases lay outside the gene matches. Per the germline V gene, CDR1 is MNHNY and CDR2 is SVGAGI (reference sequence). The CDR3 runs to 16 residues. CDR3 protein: CASSFAGTGGADGYTF. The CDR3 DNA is TGTGCCAGCAGTTTCGCCGGGACAGGGGGCGCGGATGGCTACACCTTC.

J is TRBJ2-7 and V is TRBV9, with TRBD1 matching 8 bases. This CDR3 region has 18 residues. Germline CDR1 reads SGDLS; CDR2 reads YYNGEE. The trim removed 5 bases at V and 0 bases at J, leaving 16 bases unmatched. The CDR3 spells CASSHLPGQGKSSYEQYF. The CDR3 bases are TGTGCCAGCAGTCACCTCCCTGGACAGGGTAAAAGCTCCTACGAGCAGTACTTC.

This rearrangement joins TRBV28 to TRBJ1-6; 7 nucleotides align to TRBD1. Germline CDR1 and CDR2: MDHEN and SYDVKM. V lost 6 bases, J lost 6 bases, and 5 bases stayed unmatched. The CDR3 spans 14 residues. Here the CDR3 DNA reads TGTGCCAGCAGCGCATACAGGGGTAATTCACCCCTCCACTTT. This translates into CASSAYRGNSPLHF.

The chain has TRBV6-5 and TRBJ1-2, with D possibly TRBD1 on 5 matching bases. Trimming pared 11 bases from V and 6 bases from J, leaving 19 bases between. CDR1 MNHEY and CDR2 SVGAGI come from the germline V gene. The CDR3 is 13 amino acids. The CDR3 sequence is CAASKRGMDGYTF. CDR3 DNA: TGTGCCGCCTCGAAGAGGGGTATGGATGGCTACACCTTC.

The CDR3 protein is CASSLVGGSRTGELFF. The CDR3 nucleotides are TGCGCCAGCAGCTTGGTCGGCGGGAGTCGCACCGGGGAGCTGTTTTTT. The chain joins TRBV5-1 to TRBJ2-2, with 7 nucleotides matching TRBD2. Germline V lookup: CDR1 SGHRS, CDR2 YFSETQ. J lost 4 bases, V lost 0 bases, and 6 bases had no gene match. The length of the CDR3 is 16 residues.

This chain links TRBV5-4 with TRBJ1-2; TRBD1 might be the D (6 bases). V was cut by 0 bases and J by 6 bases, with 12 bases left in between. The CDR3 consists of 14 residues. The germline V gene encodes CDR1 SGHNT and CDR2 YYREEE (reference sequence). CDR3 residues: CASSLVGQPNGYTF. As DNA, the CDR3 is TGTGCCAGCAGCTTGGTAGGACAGCCGAATGGCTACACCTTC.

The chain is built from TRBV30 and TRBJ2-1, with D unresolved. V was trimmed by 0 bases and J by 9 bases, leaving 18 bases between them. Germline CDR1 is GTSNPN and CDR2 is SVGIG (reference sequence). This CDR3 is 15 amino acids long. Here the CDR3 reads CAWSVLLARETEQFF. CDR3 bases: TGTGCCTGGAGTGTACTCTTGGCCCGTGAGACTGAGCAGTTCTTC.

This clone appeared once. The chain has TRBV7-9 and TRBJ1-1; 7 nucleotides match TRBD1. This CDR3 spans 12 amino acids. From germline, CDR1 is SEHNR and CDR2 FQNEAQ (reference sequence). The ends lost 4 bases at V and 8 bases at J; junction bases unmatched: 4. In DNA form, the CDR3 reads TGTGCCAGCAGCTCGGGACAGAGGGAAGCTTTCTTT. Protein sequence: CASSSGQREAFF. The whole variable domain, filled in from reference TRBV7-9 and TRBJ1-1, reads DTGVSQNPRHKITKRGQNVTFRCDPISEHNRLYWYRQTLGQGPEFLTYFQNEAQLEKSRLLSDRFSAERPKGSFSTLEIQRTEQGDSAMYLCASSSGQREAFFGQGTRLTVV.

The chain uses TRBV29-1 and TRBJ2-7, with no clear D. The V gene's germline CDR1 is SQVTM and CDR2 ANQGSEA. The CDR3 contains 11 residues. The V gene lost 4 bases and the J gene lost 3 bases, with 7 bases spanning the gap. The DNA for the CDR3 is TGCAGCGTTGGGAACAGCTACGAGCAGTACTTC. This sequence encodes CSVGNSYEQYF.